The clone carrying this TCR beta chain was seen at least ten times. Its target is not known. The sample comes from a study of T cells in Graves' hyperthyroidism and ophthalmopathy. Study results and caveats: Ophthalmopathy, as predicted by the model, came a median roughly 6.3 months after the prediction. Peripheral blood also featured most of the thyroid clonotypes expanded above 0.001. Ophthalmopathy could be told apart from stable hyperthyroidism with a 13 V-J model.

The TCR beta CDR3 regions underwent amplification using RNA transcripts as the source. First-round RT-PCR with HTBI primers amplified the TCR CDR3 region. TCRdb reprocessed the multiplex PCR reads with MiXCR, giving one entry per CDR3 protein. The sample records more than 150,000 distinct CDR3 sequences, 15% to 20% being singletons. V lost 5 bases and J lost 0, with 21 bases in between. This CDR3 is 19 amino acids long. CDR1 and CDR2 from the germline V gene are SGHRS and YFSETQ. The sample consisted of blood. This receptor was identified in a woman aged 45-65 years with Graves' hyperthyroidism. V gene TRBV5-1 combines with J gene TRBJ2-6; a possible D gene is TRBD2 (6 bases). CDR3 nucleotides: TGCGCCAGCAGTTTGATCCGGGGCCGGGGGAACTCTGGGGCCAACGTCCTGACTTTC. Its protein product is CASSLIRGRGNSGANVLTF.